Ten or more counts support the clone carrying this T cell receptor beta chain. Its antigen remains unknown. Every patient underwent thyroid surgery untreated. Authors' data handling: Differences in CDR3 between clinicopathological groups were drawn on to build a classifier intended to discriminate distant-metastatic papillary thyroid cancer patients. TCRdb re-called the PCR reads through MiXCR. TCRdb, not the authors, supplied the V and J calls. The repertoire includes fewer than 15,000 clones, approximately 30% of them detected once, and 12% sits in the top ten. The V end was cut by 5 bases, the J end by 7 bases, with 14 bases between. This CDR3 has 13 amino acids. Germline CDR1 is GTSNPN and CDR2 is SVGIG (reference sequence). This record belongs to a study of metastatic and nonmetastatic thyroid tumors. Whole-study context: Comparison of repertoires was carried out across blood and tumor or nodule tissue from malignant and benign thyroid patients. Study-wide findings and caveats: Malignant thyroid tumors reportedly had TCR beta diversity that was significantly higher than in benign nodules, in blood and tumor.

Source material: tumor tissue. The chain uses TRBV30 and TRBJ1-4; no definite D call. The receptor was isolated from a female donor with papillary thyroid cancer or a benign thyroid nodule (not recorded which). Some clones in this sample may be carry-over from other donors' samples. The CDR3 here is CAWGSFRGEKLFF. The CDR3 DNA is TGTGCCTGGGGCAGTTTCCGGGGTGAAAAACTGTTTTTT.